This record concerns one T cell receptor (beta chain) sequence. Its specificity is unknown. The data were taken from a study of cytomegalovirus exposure and HLA in healthy donors. The V gene lost 5 bases and the J gene lost 3 bases, with 19 bases spanning the gap. Germline CDR1 reads SGHTA; CDR2 reads FQGTGA. This CDR3 is 16 amino acids long. Points from the study as a whole: In vitro assays verified that three CMV-associated chains recognized CMV antigens specifically. One later analysis, an examination of the 100 to 150 validation repertoires, found that first-cohort TCR clusters tended to co-occur in them.

Method: immunoSEQ multiplex PCR; TCRdb's copy keeps in-frame clones and lacks some. The table shows 70,000 to 75,000 clones, with about 94% occurring only once. The sequencing input was PBMCs. This TCR came from a man between 18 and 29 years old in good health and CMV-seropositive. The rearrangement links TRBV7-3 to TRBJ2-5, with D perhaps matching TRBD2 (6 bases). CDR3 residues: CASSPGGLPGKETQYF. The CDR3 DNA is TGTGCCAGCAGCCCCGGGGGACTCCCGGGTAAAGAGACCCAGTACTTC. The variable domain in full, completed from reference TRBV7-3 and TRBJ2-5, reads GAGVSQTPSNKVTEKGKYVELRCDPISGHTALYWYRQSLGQGPEFLIYFQGTGAADDSGLPNDRFFAVRPEGSVSTLKIQRTERGDSAVYLCASSPGGLPGKETQYFGPGTRLLVL.